The sequence of this TCR delta chain was determined in a study of γδ T cells in repeated Plasmodium falciparum infection. About the study: The natural-infection arm compared Malian children under seasonal malaria with matched Australian children.

Flow sorting of PBMC yielded separate Vgamma9/Vdelta2+ and Vdelta2-negative gammadelta T cell populations for bulk repertoire analysis. Germline values: CDR1 TSWWSYY, CDR2 QGS. This CDR3 has 22 residues. This clone has only a few counts. The antigen remains unidentified. The amino acid sequence in TCRdb belongs to a much larger clone and departs from this DNA's translation at residue 18, likely a sequencing read error; the sequence shown is translated from the DNA. Sequencing covered both gamma and delta TCR chains per sample. TCRdb re-called the multiplex PCR reads using CATT. The sample comprises around 49,000 delta-chain clones, around 2% of which are singletons, and around 24% rests with the top ten. Whole-study findings and limits: Many TCRgamma sequences overlapped between individuals in stable Vgamma9/Vdelta2+ repertoires.

The rearrangement links TRDV1 to TRDJ1; D perhaps matches TRDD3 (6 bases). TCRdb gives no J gene; it was assigned here by matching the DNA to germline. Sequenced sample: gamma-delta T cells from blood. The TCR comes from a pool of human donors (malaria-infected and uninfected, not separated). CDR3: CALGEALDLYWAPPRGTGKLIF. CDR3 sequence (DNA): TGTGCTCTTGGGGAAGCCCTGGATTTGTACTGGGCCCCACCACGGGGTACCGGTAAACTCATCTTT.